This TCR beta chain was recorded in a study of shared clonotypes between healthy human individuals. Study outcomes and limitations: The sharing of 4.5% to 6.5% of naive CD4 clonotypes was seen across a few donors.

Trimming took 4 bases from V and 5 from J, leaving 16 bases between them. The CDR3 contains 15 residues. From germline, CDR1 is SGHNT and CDR2 YYREEE (reference sequence). The method was immunoSEQ multiplex PCR; TCRdb's version includes in-frame clones alone and lacks a portion of them. The sample holds roughly 2,500,000 clones; over 85% are singletons and the top ten take about 0.39%. Donors were Caucasian adults residing in Nashville, Tennessee, USA. Comment on this clone: Its antigen is unidentified.

The V and J genes are TRBV5-4 and TRBJ2-1, with D possibly TRBD2 on 6 matching bases. Sequenced material: naive CD4+ T cells from PBMCs. Indicated subset: CD45RA+ positively selected. The clonotype comes from a young man in good health. Some clones in this sample may be carry-over from other donors' samples. CDR3 in DNA: TGTGCCAGCAGCCGGTCCCGACTAGTGGACAATGAGCAGTTCTTC. Protein product: CASSRSRLVDNEQFF.